This T cell receptor beta chain was observed in a study of post-analysis software for immune sequencing data. Study details: Relapsing-remitting, secondary progressive and progressive-relapsing courses of multiple sclerosis were included. Whole-study findings and limits: Multiple sclerosis patients showed significantly lower normalized Chao1 diversity than controls did. Controls showed lower frequencies than patients for a few TRBV segments, and TRBV5-6, TRBV5-1 and TRBV20-1 were among these.

The library was made from cDNA and included unique molecular identifiers. Some 540,000 cDNA molecules were obtained from 1 to 10 million T cells. TCRdb itself ran the PCR reads through MiXCR, one entry per CDR3 protein. Among roughly 670,000 distinct CDR3 sequences listed, approximately 60% were seen once. This clonotype has just a few counts. Its target is not known. The CDR3 length is 17 residues. Sequenced sample: blood. The receptor's source is a girl aged 2 to 9 with multiple sclerosis. This sequence joins TRBV12-1 and TRBJ1-5. TRBV12-1 is designated a pseudogene. The CDR3 protein is CASALFPETYSNQPQHF. Written as DNA, the CDR3 is TGTGCCAGCGCTCTATTCCCAGAGACATATAGCAATCAGCCCCAGCATTTT.